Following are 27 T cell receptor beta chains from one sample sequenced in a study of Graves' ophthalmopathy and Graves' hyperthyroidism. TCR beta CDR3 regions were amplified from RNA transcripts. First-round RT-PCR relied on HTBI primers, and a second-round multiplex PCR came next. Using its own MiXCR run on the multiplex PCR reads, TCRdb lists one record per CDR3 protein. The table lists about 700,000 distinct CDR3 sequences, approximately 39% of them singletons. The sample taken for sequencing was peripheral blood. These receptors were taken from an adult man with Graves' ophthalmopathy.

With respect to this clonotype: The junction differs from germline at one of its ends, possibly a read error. The CDR3 reads CTSSPLGRGHQPQHF. CDR3 coding DNA: TGTACCAGCAGTCCCCTAGGCAGGGGCCATCAGCCCCAGCATTTT. The rearrangement uses TRBV12-3 or TRBV12-4 and TRBJ1-5; D possibly corresponds to TRBD1 (6 bases). This CDR3 is built from 15 residues.

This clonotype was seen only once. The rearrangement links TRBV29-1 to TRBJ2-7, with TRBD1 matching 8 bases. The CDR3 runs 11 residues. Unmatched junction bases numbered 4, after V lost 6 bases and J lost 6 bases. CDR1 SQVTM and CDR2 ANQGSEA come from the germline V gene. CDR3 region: CSVEDRAEQYF. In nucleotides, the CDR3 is TGCAGCGTAGAGGACAGGGCCGAGCAGTACTTC.

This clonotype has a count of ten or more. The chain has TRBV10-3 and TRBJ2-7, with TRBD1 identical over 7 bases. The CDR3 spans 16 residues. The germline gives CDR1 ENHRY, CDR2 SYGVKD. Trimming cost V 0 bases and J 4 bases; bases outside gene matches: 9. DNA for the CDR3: TGTGCCATCAGTGAGTCGACAGGGCAAGGGGTTTACGAGCAGTACTTC. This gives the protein CAISESTGQGVYEQYF.

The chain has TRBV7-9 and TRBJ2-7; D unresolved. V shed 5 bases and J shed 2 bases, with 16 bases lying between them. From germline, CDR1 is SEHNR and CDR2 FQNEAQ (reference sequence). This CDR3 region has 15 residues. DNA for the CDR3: TGTGCCAGCAGCCGTGGGCAGACTGACACCTACGAGCAGTACTTC. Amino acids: CASSRGQTDTYEQYF.

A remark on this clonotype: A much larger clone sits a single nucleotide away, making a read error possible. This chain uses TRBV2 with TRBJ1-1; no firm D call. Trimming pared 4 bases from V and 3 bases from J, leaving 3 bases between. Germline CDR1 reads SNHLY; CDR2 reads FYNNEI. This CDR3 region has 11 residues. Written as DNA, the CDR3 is TGTGCCAGCAGTGGACACACTGAAGCTTTCTTT. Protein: CASSGHTEAFF.

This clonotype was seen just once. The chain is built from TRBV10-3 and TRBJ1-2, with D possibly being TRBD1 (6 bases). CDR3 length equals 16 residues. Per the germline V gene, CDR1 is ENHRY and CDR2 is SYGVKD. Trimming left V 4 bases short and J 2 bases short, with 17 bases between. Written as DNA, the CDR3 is TGTGCCATCAGTGGGTCTAGCGGGGGCCGGAACTATGGCTACACCTTC. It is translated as CAISGSSGGRNYGYTF.

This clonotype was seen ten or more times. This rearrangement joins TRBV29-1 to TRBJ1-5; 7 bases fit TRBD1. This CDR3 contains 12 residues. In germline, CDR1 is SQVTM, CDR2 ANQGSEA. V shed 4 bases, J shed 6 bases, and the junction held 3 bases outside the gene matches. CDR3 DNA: TGCAGCGTTGGACAGGGTGCTCAGCCCCAGCATTTT. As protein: CSVGQGAQPQHF.

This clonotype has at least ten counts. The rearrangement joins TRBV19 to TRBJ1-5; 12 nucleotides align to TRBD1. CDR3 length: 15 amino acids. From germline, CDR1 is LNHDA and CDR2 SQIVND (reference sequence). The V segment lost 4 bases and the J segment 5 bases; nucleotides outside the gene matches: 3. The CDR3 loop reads CASSTGTGGDQPQHF. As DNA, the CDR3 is TGTGCCAGTAGTACCGGGACAGGGGGCGATCAGCCCCAGCATTTT.

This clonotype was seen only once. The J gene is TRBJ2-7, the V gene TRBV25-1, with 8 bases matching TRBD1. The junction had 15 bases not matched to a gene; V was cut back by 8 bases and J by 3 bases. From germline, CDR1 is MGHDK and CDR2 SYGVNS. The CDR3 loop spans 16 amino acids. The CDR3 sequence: CASSPAWTGPSYEQYF. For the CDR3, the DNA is TGTGCCAGCTCACCAGCTTGGACAGGGCCTAGCTACGAGCAGTACTTC.

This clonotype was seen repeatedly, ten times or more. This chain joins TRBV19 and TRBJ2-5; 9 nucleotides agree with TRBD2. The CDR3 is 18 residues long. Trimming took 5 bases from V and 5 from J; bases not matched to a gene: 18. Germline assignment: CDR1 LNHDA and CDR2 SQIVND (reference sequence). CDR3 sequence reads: CASSSPGLAGPKGETQYF. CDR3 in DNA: TGTGCCAGTAGTTCTCCGGGCCTAGCGGGACCGAAGGGGGAGACCCAGTACTTC. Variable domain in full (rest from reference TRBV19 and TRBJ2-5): DGGITQSPKYLFRKEGQNVTLSCEQNLNHDAMYWYRQDPGQGLRLIYYSQIVNDFQKGDIAEGYSVSREKKESFPLTVTSAQKNPTAFYLCASSSPGLAGPKGETQYFGPGTRLLVL.

The CDR3 protein is CSARGGGRGGYTF. The CDR3 coding sequence is TGCAGTGCTAGGGGGGGGGGCAGGGGTGGCTACACCTTC. The chain couples TRBV20-1 to TRBJ1-2, with TRBD1 as a possible D gene (6 bases). CDR3 size: 13 residues. Trimming took off 3 bases at V and 7 bases at J, with 15 bases between the two ends. Germline loops: CDR1 DFQATT, CDR2 SNEGSKA (reference sequence).

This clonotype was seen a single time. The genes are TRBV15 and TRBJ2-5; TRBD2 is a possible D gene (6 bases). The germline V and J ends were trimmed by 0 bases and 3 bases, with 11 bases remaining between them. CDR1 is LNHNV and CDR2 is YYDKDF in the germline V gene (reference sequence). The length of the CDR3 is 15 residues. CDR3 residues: CATSRDQASEETQYF. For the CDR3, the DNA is TGTGCCACCAGCAGAGATCAGGCTAGCGAAGAGACCCAGTACTTC.

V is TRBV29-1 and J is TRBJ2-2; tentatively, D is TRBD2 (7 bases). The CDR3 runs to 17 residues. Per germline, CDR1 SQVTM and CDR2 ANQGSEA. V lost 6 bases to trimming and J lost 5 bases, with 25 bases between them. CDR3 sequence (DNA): TGCAGCGTCTCCCCCGGGGGGCTAGGAACGGGGACCGGGGAGCTGTTTTTT. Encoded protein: CSVSPGGLGTGTGELFF.

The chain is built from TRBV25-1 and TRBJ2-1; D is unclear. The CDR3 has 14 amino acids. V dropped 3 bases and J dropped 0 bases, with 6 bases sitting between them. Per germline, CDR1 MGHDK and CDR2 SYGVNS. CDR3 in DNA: TGTGCCAGCAGTGACGTTAGCTCCTACAATGAGCAGTTCTTC. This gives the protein CASSDVSSYNEQFF.

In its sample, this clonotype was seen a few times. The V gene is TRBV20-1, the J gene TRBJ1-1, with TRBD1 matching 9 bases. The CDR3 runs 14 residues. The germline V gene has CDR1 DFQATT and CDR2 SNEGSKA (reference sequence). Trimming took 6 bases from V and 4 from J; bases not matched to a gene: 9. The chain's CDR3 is CSANQQGASTEAFF. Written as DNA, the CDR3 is TGCAGTGCAAATCAACAGGGGGCATCCACTGAAGCTTTCTTT.

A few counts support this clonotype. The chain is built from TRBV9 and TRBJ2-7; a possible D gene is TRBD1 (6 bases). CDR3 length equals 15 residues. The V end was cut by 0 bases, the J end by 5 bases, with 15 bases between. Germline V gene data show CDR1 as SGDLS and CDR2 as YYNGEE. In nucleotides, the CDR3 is TGTGCCAGCAGCGTAGGAGGTCAGGGGTACGACGAGCAGTACTTC. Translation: CASSVGGQGYDEQYF.

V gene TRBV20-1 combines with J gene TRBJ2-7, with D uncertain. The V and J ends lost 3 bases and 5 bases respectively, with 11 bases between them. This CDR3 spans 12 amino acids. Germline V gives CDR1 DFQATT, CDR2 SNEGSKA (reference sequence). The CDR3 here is CSARMESNEQYF. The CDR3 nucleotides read TGCAGTGCTAGGATGGAGTCCAACGAGCAGTACTTC.

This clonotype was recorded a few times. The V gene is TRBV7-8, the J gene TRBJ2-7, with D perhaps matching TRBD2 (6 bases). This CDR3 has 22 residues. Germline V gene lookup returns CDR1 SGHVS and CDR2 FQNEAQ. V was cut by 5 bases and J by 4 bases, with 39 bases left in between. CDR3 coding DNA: TGTGCCAGCAGCCTAGGTGCCCTCTTCGGCGGGGTACCACTTCAGGCTGGGTACGAGCAGTACTTC. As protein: CASSLGALFGGVPLQAGYEQYF.

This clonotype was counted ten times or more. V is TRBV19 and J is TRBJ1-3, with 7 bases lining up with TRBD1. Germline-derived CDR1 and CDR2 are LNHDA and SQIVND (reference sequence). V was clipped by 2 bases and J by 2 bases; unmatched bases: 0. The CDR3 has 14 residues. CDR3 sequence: CASSITGAGNTIYF. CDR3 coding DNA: TGTGCCAGTAGTATAACAGGGGCTGGAAACACCATATATTTT.

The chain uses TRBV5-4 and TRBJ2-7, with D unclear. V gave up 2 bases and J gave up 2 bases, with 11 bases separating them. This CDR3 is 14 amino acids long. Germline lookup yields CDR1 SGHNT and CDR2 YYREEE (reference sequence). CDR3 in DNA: TGTGCCAGCAGCTTAGAAGCGATACCCTACGAGCAGTACTTC. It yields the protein CASSLEAIPYEQYF.

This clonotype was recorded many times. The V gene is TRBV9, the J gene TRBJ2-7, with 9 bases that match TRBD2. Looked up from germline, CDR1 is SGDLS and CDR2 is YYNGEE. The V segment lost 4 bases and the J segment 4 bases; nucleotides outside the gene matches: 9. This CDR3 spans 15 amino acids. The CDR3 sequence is CASSPQTSGVYEQYF. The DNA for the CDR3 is TGTGCCAGCAGCCCCCAGACTAGCGGAGTTTACGAGCAGTACTTC. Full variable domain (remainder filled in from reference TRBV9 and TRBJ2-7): DSGVTQTPKHLITATGQRVTLRCSPRSGDLSVYWYQQSLDQGLQFLIQYYNGEERAKGNILERFSAQQFPDLHSELNLSSLELGDSALYFCASSPQTSGVYEQYFGPGTRLTVT.

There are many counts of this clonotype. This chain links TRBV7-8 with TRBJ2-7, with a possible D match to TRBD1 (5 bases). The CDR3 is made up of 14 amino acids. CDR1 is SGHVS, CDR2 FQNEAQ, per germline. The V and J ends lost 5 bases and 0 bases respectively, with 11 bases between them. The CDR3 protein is CASSHQGYSYEQYF. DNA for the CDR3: TGTGCCAGCAGCCACCAGGGATACTCCTACGAGCAGTACTTC. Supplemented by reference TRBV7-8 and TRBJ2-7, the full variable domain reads GAGVSQSPRYKVAKRGQDVALRCDPISGHVSLFWYQQALGQGPEFLTYFQNEAQLDKSGLPSDRFFAERPEGSVSTLKIQRTQQEDSAVYLCASSHQGYSYEQYFGPGTRLTVT.

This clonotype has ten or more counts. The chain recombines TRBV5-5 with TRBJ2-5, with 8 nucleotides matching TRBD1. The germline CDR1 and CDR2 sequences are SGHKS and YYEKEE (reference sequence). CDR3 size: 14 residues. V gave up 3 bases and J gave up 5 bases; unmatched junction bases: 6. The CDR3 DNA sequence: TGTGCCAGCAGCTACAGGGGGTCGCAGGAGACCCAGTACTTC. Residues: CASSYRGSQETQYF.

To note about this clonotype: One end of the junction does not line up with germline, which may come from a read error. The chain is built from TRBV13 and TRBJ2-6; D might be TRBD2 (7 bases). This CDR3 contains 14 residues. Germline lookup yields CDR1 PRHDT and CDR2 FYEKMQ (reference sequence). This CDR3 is CASSLLGGADVLTF. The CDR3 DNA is TGTGCCAGCAGCCTGTTGGGGGGGGCCGACGTCCTGACTTTC.

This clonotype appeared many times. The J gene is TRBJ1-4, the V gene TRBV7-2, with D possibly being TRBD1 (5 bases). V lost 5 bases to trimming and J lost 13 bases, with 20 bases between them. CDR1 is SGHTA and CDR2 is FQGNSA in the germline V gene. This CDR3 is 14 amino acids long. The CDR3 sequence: CASSPPGLQKRLFF. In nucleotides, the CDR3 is TGTGCCAGCAGCCCCCCGGGACTGCAAAAAAGACTGTTTTTT.

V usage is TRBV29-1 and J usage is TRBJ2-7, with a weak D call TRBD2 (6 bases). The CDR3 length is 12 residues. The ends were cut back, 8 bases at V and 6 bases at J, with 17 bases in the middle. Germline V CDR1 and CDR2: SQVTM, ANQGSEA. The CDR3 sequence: CSWSGPGREQYF. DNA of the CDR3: TGCAGCTGGAGCGGGCCAGGGCGCGAGCAGTACTTC.

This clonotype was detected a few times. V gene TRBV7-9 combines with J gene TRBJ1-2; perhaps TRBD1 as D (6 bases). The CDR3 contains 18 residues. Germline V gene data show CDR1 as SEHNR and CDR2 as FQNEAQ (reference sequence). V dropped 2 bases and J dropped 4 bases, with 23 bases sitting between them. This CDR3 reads CASSLTREYREGFYGYTF. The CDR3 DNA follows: TGTGCCAGCAGCTTAACCCGGGAATACAGGGAGGGGTTCTATGGCTACACCTTC.